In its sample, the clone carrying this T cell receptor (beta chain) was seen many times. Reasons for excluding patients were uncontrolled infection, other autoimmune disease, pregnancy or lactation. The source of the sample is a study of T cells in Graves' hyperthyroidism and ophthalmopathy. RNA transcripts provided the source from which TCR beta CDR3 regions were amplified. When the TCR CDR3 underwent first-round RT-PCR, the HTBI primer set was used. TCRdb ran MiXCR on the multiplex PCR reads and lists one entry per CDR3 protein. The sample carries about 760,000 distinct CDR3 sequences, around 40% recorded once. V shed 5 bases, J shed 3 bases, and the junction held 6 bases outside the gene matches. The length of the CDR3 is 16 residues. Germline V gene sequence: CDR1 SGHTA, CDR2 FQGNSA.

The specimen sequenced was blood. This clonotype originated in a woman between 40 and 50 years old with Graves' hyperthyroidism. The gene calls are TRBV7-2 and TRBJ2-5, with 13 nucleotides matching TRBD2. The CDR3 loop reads CASSARGTSGKETQYF. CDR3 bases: TGTGCCAGCAGCGCCCGAGGGACTAGCGGGAAAGAGACCCAGTACTTC.